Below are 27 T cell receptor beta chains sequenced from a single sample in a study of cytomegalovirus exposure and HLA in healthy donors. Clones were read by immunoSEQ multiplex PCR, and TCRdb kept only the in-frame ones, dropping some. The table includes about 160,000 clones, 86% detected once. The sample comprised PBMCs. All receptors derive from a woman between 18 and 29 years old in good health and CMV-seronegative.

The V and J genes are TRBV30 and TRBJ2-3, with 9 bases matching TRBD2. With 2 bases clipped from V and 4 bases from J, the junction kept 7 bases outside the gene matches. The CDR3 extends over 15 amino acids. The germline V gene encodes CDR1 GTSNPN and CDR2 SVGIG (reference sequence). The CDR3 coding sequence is TGTGCCTGGAGTCACGCGGGGGGGCGCGCAGATACGCAGTATTTT. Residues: CAWSHAGGRADTQYF.

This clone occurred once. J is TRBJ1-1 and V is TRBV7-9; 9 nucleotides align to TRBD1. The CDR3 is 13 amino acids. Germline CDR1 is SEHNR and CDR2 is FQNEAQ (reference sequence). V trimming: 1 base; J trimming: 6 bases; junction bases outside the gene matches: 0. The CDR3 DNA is TGTGCCAGCAGCTTAGGGACAGGGGCTGAAGCTTTCTTT. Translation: CASSLGTGAEAFF.

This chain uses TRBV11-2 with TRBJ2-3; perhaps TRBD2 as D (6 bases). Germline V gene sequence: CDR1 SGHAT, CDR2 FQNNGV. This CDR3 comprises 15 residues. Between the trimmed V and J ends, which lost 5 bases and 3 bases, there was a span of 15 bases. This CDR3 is CASSLGVGGTDTQYF. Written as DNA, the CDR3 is TGTGCCAGCAGCCTCGGGGTTGGGGGGACAGATACGCAGTATTTT.

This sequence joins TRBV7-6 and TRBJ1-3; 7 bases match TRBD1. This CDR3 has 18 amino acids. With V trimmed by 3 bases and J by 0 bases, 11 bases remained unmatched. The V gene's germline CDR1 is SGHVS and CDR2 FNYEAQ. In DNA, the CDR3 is TGTGCCAGCAGCTTGGGCAGGGGGGTACTCCGCTCTGGAAACACCATATATTTT. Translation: CASSLGRGVLRSGNTIYF. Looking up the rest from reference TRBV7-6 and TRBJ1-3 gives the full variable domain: GAGVSQSPRYKVTKRGQDVALRCDPISGHVSLYWYRQALGQGPEFLTYFNYEAQQDKSGLPNDRFSAERPEGSISTLTIQRTEQRDSAMYRCASSLGRGVLRSGNTIYFGEGSWLTVV.

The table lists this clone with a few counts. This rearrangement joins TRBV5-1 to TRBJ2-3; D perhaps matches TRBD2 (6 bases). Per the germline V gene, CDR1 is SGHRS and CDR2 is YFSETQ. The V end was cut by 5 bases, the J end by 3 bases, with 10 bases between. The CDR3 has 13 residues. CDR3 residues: CASREGSTDTQYF. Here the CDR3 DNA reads TGCGCCAGCAGGGAGGGTTCGACAGATACGCAGTATTTT.

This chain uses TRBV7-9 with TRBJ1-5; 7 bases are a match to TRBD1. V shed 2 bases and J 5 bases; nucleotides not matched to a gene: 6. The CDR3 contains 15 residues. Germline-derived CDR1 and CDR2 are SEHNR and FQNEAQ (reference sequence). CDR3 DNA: TGTGCCAGCAGCTTACCACCGGGACAGCATCAGCCCCAGCATTTT. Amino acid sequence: CASSLPPGQHQPQHF.

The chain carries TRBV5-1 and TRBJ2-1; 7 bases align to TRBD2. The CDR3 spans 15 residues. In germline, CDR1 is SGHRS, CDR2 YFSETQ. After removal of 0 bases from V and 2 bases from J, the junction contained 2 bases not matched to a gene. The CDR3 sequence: CASSLAAGTYNEQFF. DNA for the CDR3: TGCGCCAGCAGCTTGGCAGCGGGGACCTACAATGAGCAGTTCTTC.

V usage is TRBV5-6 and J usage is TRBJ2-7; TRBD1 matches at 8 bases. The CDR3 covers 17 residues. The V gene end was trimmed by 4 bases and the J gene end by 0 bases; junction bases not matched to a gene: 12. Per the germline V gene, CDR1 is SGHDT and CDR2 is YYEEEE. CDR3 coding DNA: TGTGCCAGCAGCCCGGCCGGATGGGGACAGGACTCCTACGAGCAGTACTTC. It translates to CASSPAGWGQDSYEQYF.

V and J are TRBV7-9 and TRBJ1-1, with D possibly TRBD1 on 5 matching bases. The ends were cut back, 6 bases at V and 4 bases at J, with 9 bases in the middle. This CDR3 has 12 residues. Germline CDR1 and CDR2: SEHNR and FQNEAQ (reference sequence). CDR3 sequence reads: CASRQGTTEAFF. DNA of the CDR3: TGTGCCAGCAGGCAGGGTACCACTGAAGCTTTCTTT.

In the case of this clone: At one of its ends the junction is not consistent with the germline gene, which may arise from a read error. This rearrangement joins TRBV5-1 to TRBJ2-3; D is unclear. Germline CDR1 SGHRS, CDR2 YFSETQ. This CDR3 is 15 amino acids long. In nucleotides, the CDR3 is TGCGCCAGCAGTTTGGATAGAATCAACACAGATACGCAGTATTTT. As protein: CASSLDRINTDTQYF.

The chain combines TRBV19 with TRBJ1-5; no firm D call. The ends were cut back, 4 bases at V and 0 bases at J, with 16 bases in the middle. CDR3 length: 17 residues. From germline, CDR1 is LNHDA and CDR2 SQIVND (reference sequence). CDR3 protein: CASSNFIAGYSNQPQHF. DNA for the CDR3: TGTGCCAGTAGTAACTTCATCGCGGGCTATAGCAATCAGCCCCAGCATTTT.

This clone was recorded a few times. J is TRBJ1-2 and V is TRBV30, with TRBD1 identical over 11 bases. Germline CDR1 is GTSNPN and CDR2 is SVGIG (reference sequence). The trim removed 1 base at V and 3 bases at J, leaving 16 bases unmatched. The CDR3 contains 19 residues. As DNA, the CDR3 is TGTGCCTGGAGTGGGTTCCGCGGGACAGGGGGGGAGACGGACTATGGCTACACCTTC. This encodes CAWSGFRGTGGETDYGYTF. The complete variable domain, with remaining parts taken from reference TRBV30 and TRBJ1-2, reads SQTIHQWPATLVQPVGSPLSLECTVEGTSNPNLYWYRQAAGRGLQLLFYSVGIGQISSEVPQNLSASRPQDRQFILSSKKLLLSDSGFYLCAWSGFRGTGGETDYGYTFGSGTRLTVV.

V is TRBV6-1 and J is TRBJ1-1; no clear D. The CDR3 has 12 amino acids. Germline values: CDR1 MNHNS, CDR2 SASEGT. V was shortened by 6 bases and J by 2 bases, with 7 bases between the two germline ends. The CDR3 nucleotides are TGTGCCAGCAGATATATAAACACTGAAGCTTTCTTT. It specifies CASRYINTEAFF.

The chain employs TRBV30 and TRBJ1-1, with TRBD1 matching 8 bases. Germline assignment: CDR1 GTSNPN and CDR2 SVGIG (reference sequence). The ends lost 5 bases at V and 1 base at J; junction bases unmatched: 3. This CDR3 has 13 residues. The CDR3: CAWGGQANTEAFF. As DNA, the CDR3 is TGTGCCTGGGGGGGACAGGCGAACACTGAAGCTTTCTTT.

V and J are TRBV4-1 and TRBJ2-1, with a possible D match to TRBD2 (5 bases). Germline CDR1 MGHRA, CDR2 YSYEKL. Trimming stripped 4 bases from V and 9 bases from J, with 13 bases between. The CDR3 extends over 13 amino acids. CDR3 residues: CASSPLAAGEQFF. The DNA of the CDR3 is TGCGCCAGCAGCCCTCTAGCCGCAGGTGAGCAGTTCTTC.

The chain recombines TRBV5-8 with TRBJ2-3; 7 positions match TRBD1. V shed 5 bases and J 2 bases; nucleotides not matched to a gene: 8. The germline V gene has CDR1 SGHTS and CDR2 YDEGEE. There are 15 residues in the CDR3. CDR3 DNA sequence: TGTGCCAGCAGGCCCGAAAGGGGGCACACAGATACGCAGTATTTT. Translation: CASRPERGHTDTQYF.

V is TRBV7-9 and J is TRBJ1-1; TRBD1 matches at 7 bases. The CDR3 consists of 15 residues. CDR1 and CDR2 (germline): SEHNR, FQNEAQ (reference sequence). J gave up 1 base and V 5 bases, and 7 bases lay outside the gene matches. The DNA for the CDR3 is TGTGCCAGCAGCACCCAACAGGGGAGGAACACTGAAGCTTTCTTT. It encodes CASSTQQGRNTEAFF.

CDR3 in DNA: TGTGCCAGTACCATGGACAGACCCAACATTAATTCACCCCTCCACTTT. Its translation is CASTMDRPNINSPLHF. The J gene is TRBJ1-6, the V gene TRBV19, with D possibly TRBD1 on 6 matching bases. The CDR3 length is 16 residues. Germline V gene lookup returns CDR1 LNHDA and CDR2 SQIVND (reference sequence). V was clipped by 7 bases and J by 6 bases, with 19 bases between them.

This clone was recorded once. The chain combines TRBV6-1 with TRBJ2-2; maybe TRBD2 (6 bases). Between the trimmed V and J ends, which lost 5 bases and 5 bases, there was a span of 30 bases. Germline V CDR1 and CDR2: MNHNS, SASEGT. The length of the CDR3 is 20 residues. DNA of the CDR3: TGTGCCAGCAGTAAAGACCGAAACAGTCCGAACAGGAGGGAGACCGGGGAGCTGTTTTTT. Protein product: CASSKDRNSPNRRETGELFF.

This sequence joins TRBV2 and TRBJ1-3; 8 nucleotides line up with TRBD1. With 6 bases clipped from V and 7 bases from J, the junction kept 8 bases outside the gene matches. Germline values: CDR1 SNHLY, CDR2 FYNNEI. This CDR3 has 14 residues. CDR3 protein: CASRATGGANTIYF. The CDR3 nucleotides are TGTGCCAGCAGAGCAACAGGGGGAGCGAACACCATATATTTT.

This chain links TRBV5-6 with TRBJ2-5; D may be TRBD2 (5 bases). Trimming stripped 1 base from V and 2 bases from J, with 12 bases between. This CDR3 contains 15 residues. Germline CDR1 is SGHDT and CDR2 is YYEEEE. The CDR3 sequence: CASSLITRLQETQYF. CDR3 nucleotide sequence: TGTGCCAGCAGCTTGATCACTCGACTACAAGAGACCCAGTACTTC. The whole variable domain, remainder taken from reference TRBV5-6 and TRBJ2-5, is DAGVTQSPTHLIKTRGQQVTLRCSPKSGHDTVSWYQQALGQGPQFIFQYYEEEERQRGNFPDRFSGHQFPNYSSELNVNALLLGDSALYLCASSLITRLQETQYFGPGTRLLVL.

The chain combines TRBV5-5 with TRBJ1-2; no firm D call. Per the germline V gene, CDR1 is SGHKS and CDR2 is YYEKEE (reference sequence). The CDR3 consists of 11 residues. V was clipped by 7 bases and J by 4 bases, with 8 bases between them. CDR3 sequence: CASGLSYGYTF. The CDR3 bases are TGTGCCAGCGGACTGAGCTATGGCTACACCTTC.

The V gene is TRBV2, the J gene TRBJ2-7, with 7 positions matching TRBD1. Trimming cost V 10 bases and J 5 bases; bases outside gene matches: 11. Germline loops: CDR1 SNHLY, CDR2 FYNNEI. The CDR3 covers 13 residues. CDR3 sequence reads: CATGDRVRDEQYF. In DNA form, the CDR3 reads TGTGCCACCGGCGACAGGGTCCGAGACGAGCAGTACTTC.

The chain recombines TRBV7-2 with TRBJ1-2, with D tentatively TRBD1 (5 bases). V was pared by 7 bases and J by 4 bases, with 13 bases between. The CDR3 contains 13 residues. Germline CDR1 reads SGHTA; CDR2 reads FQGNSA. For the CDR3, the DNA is TGTGCCAGCACCAAGGACACTATCTATGGCTACACCTTC. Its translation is CASTKDTIYGYTF.

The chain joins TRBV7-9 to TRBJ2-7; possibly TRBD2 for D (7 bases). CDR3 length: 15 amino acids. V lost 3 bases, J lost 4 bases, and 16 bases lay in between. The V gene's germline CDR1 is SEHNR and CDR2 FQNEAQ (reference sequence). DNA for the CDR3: TGTGCCAGCAGCTTTGGGGCGGGGGCCCTATACGAGCAGTACTTC. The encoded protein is CASSFGAGALYEQYF.

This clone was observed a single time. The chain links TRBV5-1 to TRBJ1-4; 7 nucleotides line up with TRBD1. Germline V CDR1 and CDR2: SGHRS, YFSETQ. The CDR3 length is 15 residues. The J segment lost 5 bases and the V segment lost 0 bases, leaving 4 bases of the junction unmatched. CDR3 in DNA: TGCGCCAGCAGCTTGGAGAGGGGGCCGAATGAAAAACTGTTTTTT. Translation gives CASSLERGPNEKLFF.

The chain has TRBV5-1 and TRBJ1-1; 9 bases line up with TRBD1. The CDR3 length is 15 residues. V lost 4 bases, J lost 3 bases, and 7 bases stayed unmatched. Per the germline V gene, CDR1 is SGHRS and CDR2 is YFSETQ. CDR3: CASSRGTGFDTEAFF. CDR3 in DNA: TGCGCCAGCAGCCGCGGGACAGGGTTTGACACTGAAGCTTTCTTT.